The TCR beta chain described here comes from a study of blood T cells in healthy people across ages. Across the study: T cells yielded about one barcoded beta molecule per two cells through template switching. Whole-study results and caveats: Donor CMV status, an unknown factor, possibly confounded changes in expanded clonotypes.

Concerning this clonotype itself: What it binds is unknown.

A second PCR of about 6 to 12 cycles used a sample-barcoded 5' primer and a J-beta primer mix. Each cDNA was tagged by a template-switch adaptor containing 12 random nucleotides. Individual samples furnished no less than 2.5 million CDR3-containing paired-end reads apiece. TCRdb analysed the 5' RACE reads with MiXCR anew, one entry per CDR3 protein. This repertoire shows about 290,000 distinct CDR3 sequences, around 27% found once; its top ten account for over 25%. Germline CDR1 ENHRY, CDR2 SYGVKD. With 4 bases removed from V and 5 bases from J, the gap between germline ends came to 18 bases. This CDR3 is 16 amino acids long.

Sequencing used blood. This receptor was obtained from a woman in her seventies in good health. This chain joins TRBV10-3 and TRBJ1-5; no firm D call. The CDR3 reads CAISVGNPSADQPQHF. For the CDR3, the DNA is TGTGCCATCAGTGTGGGAAACCCTTCGGCGGATCAGCCCCAGCATTTT.